This T cell receptor (beta chain) was observed in a study of blood T cell repertoires in COVID-19 (TCRdb year 2020). Describing the broader study: Samples covering the acute and convalescent phases of COVID-19 were provided by collaborators in the United States, Italy and Spain. The material from the prospective study consisted of cDNA or gDNA derived from T cells, B-cell-depleted T cells, or PBMCs. A de-identified subject ID, COVID-19 status, age in years and sex were almost always included in the sample metadata. The repertoires were made available in a free public database intended to serve as a resource for research on the immune response to SARS-CoV-2. Samples were obtained from the ongoing ImmuneRACE study (first 160 participants) and from 1,200 or so subjects provided by 6 global collaborators. The dataset comprised deeply sampled blood TCRbeta repertoires from subjects exposed to, actively infected with, or recovered from COVID-19. HLA class I and class II types, where available, came from metadata supplied by the sample provider rather than from assay-based typing.

The research as a whole found: The amount of clinical and demographic metadata varied by source and participant and was provided uncurated.

A word on this clone: Its antigen remains undetermined. Per-nucleotide qualities are absent, and no much larger clonotype sits a single base away.

The immunoSEQ Assay, a bias-controlled multiplex PCR, was used to amplify TCRbeta CDR3 regions from genomic DNA. Under the source paper's analysis protocol: The number of nucleated cells in each sample was estimated from the amplification of reference gene primers within the assay. To quantify the absolute abundance of each unique TCRbeta CDR3 rearrangement, sequence reads were collapsed and filtered. For each sample, productive Simpson clonality was calculated as the square root of Simpson's diversity index across productive rearrangements. The immuneACCESS repertoire file appears here via TCRdb, limited to in-frame rearrangements. These files lack a portion of the clones; in checked studies, under half of the deficit traces to unresolved V genes, and the cause of the others is not known. The D gene and trimming were derived from the DNA, and the V and J assignments and clone size from that table. This sample has about 97,000 clones in its table, and about 90% of those were observed once. The top ten constitute around 2.1% of the sample.

In Seattle, one collaborating source enrolled patients while the infection was active and tracked those patients longitudinally over the course of disease. Collaborating institutions collected whole blood in K2EDTA tubes following their own protocols. For TCRbeta analysis, collaborators shipped samples in one of three forms: frozen whole blood, isolated PBMCs, or DNA extracted from either of those sample types. The source material was peripheral blood. This TCR came from a man between 45 and 60 years old with COVID-19, enrolled during active disease.

The DNA is TGTGCCAGCACGCGGACAGGGTTGGGCTACGAGCAGTACTTC. Translated, it gives CASTRTGLGYEQYF. The chain links TRBV5-8 with TRBJ2-7, and TRBD1 aligns with 8 junction nucleotides. CDR1 and CDR2, per the germline V gene, are SGHTS and YDEGEE. The germline V end is reduced by 6 bases and the J end by 3 bases; junction bases left unmatched: 8. From cysteine to phenylalanine, the CDR3 is 14 amino acids long. Only CDR3 DNA is held: 42 bases, read in frame from base 1.